Listed here are 31 T cell receptor beta chains from one sample, sequenced in a study of cytomegalovirus exposure and HLA in healthy donors. The PCR employed 60 Vbeta primers together with 13 Jbeta primers. Libraries were prepared by immunoSEQ multiplex PCR; TCRdb keeps only in-frame clonotypes and omits some of them. The sample carries 150,000 to 200,000 clones, roughly 76% recorded once. Specimen: PBMCs. The receptors stem from a human donor in good health.

The chain is built from TRBV5-6 and TRBJ2-7; D is unclear. V was trimmed by 6 bases and J by 3 bases, leaving 16 bases between them. The CDR3 is 14 residues long. CDR1 and CDR2 from the germline V gene are SGHDT and YYEEEE. This chain's CDR3 is CASTLYDSIYEQYF. The CDR3, as DNA: TGTGCCAGCACCCTTTATGACTCGATCTACGAGCAGTACTTC.

The chain employs TRBV7-2 and TRBJ1-2, with D maybe TRBD1 (5 bases). Germline V gene sequence: CDR1 SGHTA, CDR2 FQGNSA. The CDR3 spans 15 residues. Trimming shortened V by 1 base and J by 8 bases, and 17 bases separated the two germline ends. In nucleotides, the CDR3 is TGTGCCAGCAGCTTAGGCGGCGACAGCTATAGCGGCTACACCTTC. It encodes CASSLGGDSYSGYTF.

Notes on this clone: The sample contains more than one DNA sequence encoding this CDR3. CDR3 sequence (DNA): TGCAGTGCTAGAGCACAAGAGACCCAGTACTTC. As protein: CSARAQETQYF. The chain is built from TRBV20-1 and TRBJ2-5, with no clear D. The germline gives CDR1 DFQATT, CDR2 SNEGSKA (reference sequence). Trimming shortened V by 1 base and J by 2 bases, and 2 bases separated the two germline ends. This CDR3 region has 11 residues.

This clone was recorded a few times. The chain combines TRBV7-2 with TRBJ1-4; D ambiguous. Germline V gene sequence: CDR1 SGHTA, CDR2 FQGNSA. V was pared by 1 base and J by 1 base, with 7 bases between. The CDR3 covers 15 residues. This CDR3 reads CASSLVAVTNEKLFF. The CDR3 DNA follows: TGTGCCAGCAGCTTAGTGGCAGTAACTAATGAAAAACTGTTTTTT. Complete variable domain (other parts from reference TRBV7-2 and TRBJ1-4): GAGVSQSPSNKVTEKGKDVELRCDPISGHTALYWYRQSLGQGLEFLIYFQGNSAPDKSGLPSDRFSAERTGGSVSTLTIQRTQQEDSAVYLCASSLVAVTNEKLFFGSGTQLSVL.

This clone turned up a few times. The chain joins TRBV25-1 to TRBJ1-4, with D perhaps matching TRBD1 (6 bases). The CDR3 sequence is 15 residues long. Per germline, CDR1 MGHDK and CDR2 SYGVNS. Deletions cut 1 base from V and 5 bases from J, with 11 bases between. CDR3: CASSEWGGWNEKLFF. The CDR3 DNA reads as TGTGCCAGCAGTGAATGGGGGGGCTGGAATGAAAAACTGTTTTTT.

The chain has TRBV30 and TRBJ2-3; D is undetermined. Germline V gene sequence: CDR1 GTSNPN, CDR2 SVGIG (reference sequence). There are 14 residues in the CDR3. Trimming cost V 3 bases and J 0 bases, with 10 bases left between them. The CDR3 DNA reads as TGTGCCTGGAGGCCCAGTTGTAGCACAGATACGCAGTATTTT. Amino acids: CAWRPSCSTDTQYF. The whole variable domain, remainder taken from reference TRBV30 and TRBJ2-3, is SQTIHQWPATLVQPVGSPLSLECTVEGTSNPNLYWYRQAAGRGLQLLFYSVGIGQISSEVPQNLSASRPQDRQFILSSKKLLLSDSGFYLCAWRPSCSTDTQYFGPGTRLTVL.

The chain is built from TRBV5-1 and TRBJ2-3, with a tentative D call TRBD1 (5 bases). V shed 0 bases and J shed 2 bases, with 16 bases lying between them. Germline lookup yields CDR1 SGHRS and CDR2 YFSETQ. The CDR3 spans 17 residues. The CDR3 DNA is TGCGCCAGCAGCTTGGTTGGGGCAGGCTATTACACAGATACGCAGTATTTT. It codes for CASSLVGAGYYTDTQYF.

The V gene is TRBV5-1, the J gene TRBJ2-3; D possibly corresponds to TRBD2 (6 bases). This CDR3 comprises 16 residues. V lost 0 bases and J 0 bases, leaving 11 bases between the germline ends. Germline CDR1 reads SGHRS; CDR2 reads YFSETQ. CDR3 in amino acids: CASSLGTTTSTDTQYF. The CDR3 nucleotides are TGCGCCAGCAGCTTGGGGACTACTACTAGCACAGATACGCAGTATTTT.

The V gene is TRBV4-1, the J gene TRBJ2-1, with TRBD2 matching over 8 bases. Trimming took 5 bases from V and 5 from J; bases not matched to a gene: 11. From germline, CDR1 is MGHRA and CDR2 YSYEKL. The CDR3 is 16 residues long. CDR3 sequence reads: CASSVYRGGVNNEQFF. CDR3 DNA: TGCGCCAGCAGCGTCTATCGGGGGGGGGTTAACAATGAGCAGTTCTTC.

This clone was counted only a few times. The chain recombines TRBV2 with TRBJ1-2; tentatively, D is TRBD1 (5 bases). Trimming removed 6 bases from V and 0 bases from J, with 8 bases in between. In germline, CDR1 is SNHLY, CDR2 FYNNEI. The CDR3 spans 13 residues. The chain's CDR3 is CASSGGANYGYTF. The CDR3 coding sequence is TGTGCCAGCAGCGGGGGGGCTAACTATGGCTACACCTTC.

This chain links TRBV6-1 with TRBJ2-5; TRBD1 is a possible D gene (6 bases). CDR1 and CDR2 (germline): MNHNS, SASEGT. This CDR3 has 13 residues. V shed 8 bases and J shed 5 bases, with 15 bases lying between them. The CDR3 region has the DNA TGTGCCAGCCCCAAGGGGGTTGGGGAGACCCAGTACTTC. Translation gives CASPKGVGETQYF.

This sequence joins TRBV19 and TRBJ1-5, with TRBD1 matching over 9 bases. Per the germline V gene, CDR1 is LNHDA and CDR2 is SQIVND (reference sequence). V trimming: 5 bases; J trimming: 6 bases; junction bases outside the gene matches: 8. This CDR3 spans 15 amino acids. The CDR3 protein is CASSWDRVFTQPQHF. The CDR3 DNA reads TGTGCCAGTAGTTGGGACAGGGTGTTTACTCAGCCCCAGCATTTT.

The chain combines TRBV11-2 with TRBJ1-2, with TRBD1 as a possible D gene (5 bases). CDR3 length: 16 amino acids. The V end lost 2 bases, the J end lost 6 bases, and 19 bases lay between the germline ends. The V gene's germline CDR1 is SGHAT and CDR2 FQNNGV. CDR3 residues: CASSLTPQAIPHGYTF. CDR3 DNA sequence: TGTGCCAGCAGCTTAACCCCACAGGCGATACCACATGGCTACACCTTC.

V and J are TRBV4-1 and TRBJ2-7; TRBD1 matches 8 bases. The CDR3 totals 14 residues. Trimming at V came to 3 bases and at J to 2 bases, leaving 3 bases not matched to a gene. Germline values: CDR1 MGHRA, CDR2 YSYEKL. CDR3 protein: CASSQRTGTYEQYF. DNA for the CDR3: TGCGCCAGCAGCCAGAGGACAGGGACCTACGAGCAGTACTTC.

This clone was picked up one time. The chain uses TRBV27 and TRBJ2-3; D is uncertain. The germline V gene has CDR1 MNHEY and CDR2 SMNVEV (reference sequence). V lost 0 bases and J 2 bases, leaving 9 bases between the germline ends. The CDR3 loop spans 15 amino acids. In nucleotides, the CDR3 is TGTGCCAGCAGTTTATCCCCGGTACCCACAGATACGCAGTATTTT. Its protein product is CASSLSPVPTDTQYF.

V and J are TRBV19 and TRBJ1-1; 10 nucleotides match TRBD1. The CDR3 is 14 residues long. The V gene end was trimmed by 5 bases and the J gene end by 4 bases; junction bases not matched to a gene: 4. Germline CDR1 and CDR2: LNHDA and SQIVND (reference sequence). The CDR3 DNA follows: TGTGCCAGTAGTTTAGGGACAGGGGTCACTGAAGCTTTCTTT. Its protein is CASSLGTGVTEAFF.

The chain combines TRBV11-3 with TRBJ2-7; D is unclear. Germline lookup yields CDR1 SGHNT and CDR2 YENEEA. Trimming removed 4 bases from V and 0 bases from J, with 10 bases in between. The CDR3 contains 14 residues. Here the CDR3 DNA reads TGTGCCAGCAGCTCAAACAGCCTCTCCTACGAGCAGTACTTC. It codes for CASSSNSLSYEQYF.

This chain joins TRBV9 and TRBJ1-6; maybe TRBD1 (5 bases). Germline values: CDR1 SGDLS, CDR2 YYNGEE. The CDR3 sequence is 17 residues long. Trimming removed 1 base at V and 4 bases at J, with 15 bases between. CDR3: CASSVTQEPLYNSPLHF. In DNA form, the CDR3 reads TGTGCCAGCAGCGTAACACAGGAGCCGTTATATAATTCACCCCTCCACTTT. The whole variable domain, remainder taken from reference TRBV9 and TRBJ1-6, is DSGVTQTPKHLITATGQRVTLRCSPRSGDLSVYWYQQSLDQGLQFLIQYYNGEERAKGNILERFSAQQFPDLHSELNLSSLELGDSALYFCASSVTQEPLYNSPLHFGNGTRLTVT.

The rearrangement uses TRBV9 and TRBJ1-2; D is perhaps TRBD1 (6 bases). V was clipped by 6 bases and J by 7 bases, with 25 bases between them. Germline V gene sequence: CDR1 SGDLS, CDR2 YYNGEE. The CDR3 is made up of 16 amino acids. Written as DNA, the CDR3 is TGTGCCAGCACGCCCCTCGAGGGAGGGGGGGTCATTGGCTACACCTTC. This gives the protein CASTPLEGGGVIGYTF.

This chain uses TRBV2 with TRBJ2-7; D is ambiguous. The CDR3 sequence is 11 residues long. CDR1 and CDR2 (germline): SNHLY, FYNNEI. Trimming removed 6 bases from V and 0 bases from J, with 3 bases in between. For the CDR3, the DNA is TGTGCCAGCAGCTACTCCTACGAGCAGTACTTC. Translating gives CASSYSYEQYF.

V usage is TRBV12-5 and J usage is TRBJ2-7, with 7 nucleotides matching TRBD1. This CDR3 is built from 15 residues. Germline trimming cut 1 base from V and 0 bases from J; bases unmatched to any gene: 3. Germline-derived CDR1 and CDR2 are LGHNT and FRNRAP. The CDR3 coding sequence is TGTGCTAGTGGTTTGGCCGGGACAGACTCCTACGAGCAGTACTTC. Residues: CASGLAGTDSYEQYF.

The genes are TRBV25-1 and TRBJ1-2; TRBD1 matches 8 bases. Germline V gene data show CDR1 as MGHDK and CDR2 as SYGVNS. V shed 8 bases and J 5 bases; nucleotides not matched to a gene: 10. This CDR3 is built from 14 residues. CDR3 sequence: CASSPGQGGYGYTF. DNA for the CDR3: TGTGCCAGCTCTCCTGGACAGGGAGGGTATGGCTACACCTTC.

This rearrangement joins TRBV4-3 to TRBJ2-2; TRBD2 agrees at 7 bases. Trimming at V came to 0 bases and at J to 6 bases, leaving 7 bases not matched to a gene. From germline, CDR1 is LGHNA and CDR2 YSLEER. The CDR3 length is 16 residues. The CDR3 DNA sequence: TGCGCCAGCAGCCAAGATGAGACTAGCTGGCCCGGGGAGCTGTTTTTT. Protein: CASSQDETSWPGELFF.

V is TRBV11-3 and J is TRBJ2-5; the D gene is possibly TRBD2 (5 bases). The germline CDR1 and CDR2 sequences are SGHNT and YENEEA. Between the trimmed V and J ends, which lost 1 base and 6 bases, there was a span of 9 bases. The CDR3 length is 13 residues. CDR3 coding DNA: TGTGCCAGCAGCTTAGCGGGGAGCAAGACCCAGTACTTC. Translated, it gives CASSLAGSKTQYF.

This sequence joins TRBV5-4 and TRBJ2-1; TRBD1 agrees at 9 bases. The CDR3 length is 16 residues. The germline CDR1 and CDR2 sequences are SGHNT and YYREEE (reference sequence). With 0 bases clipped from V and 10 bases from J, the junction kept 11 bases outside the gene matches. CDR3 protein: CASSLEGQGLSGEQFF. The CDR3 bases are TGTGCCAGCAGCTTGGAGGGACAGGGTCTTTCGGGAGAGCAGTTCTTC. Full variable domain (remainder filled in from reference TRBV5-4 and TRBJ2-1): ETGVTQSPTHLIKTRGQQVTLRCSSQSGHNTVSWYQQALGQGPQFIFQYYREEENGRGNFPPRFSGLQFPNYSSELNVNALELDDSALYLCASSLEGQGLSGEQFFGPGTRLTVL.

V and J are TRBV20-1 and TRBJ2-3; D ambiguous. CDR1 is DFQATT and CDR2 is SNEGSKA in the germline V gene (reference sequence). V was pared by 5 bases and J by 7 bases, with 10 bases between. This CDR3 is built from 11 residues. CDR3 DNA: TGCAGTGCTGTCCATCCCCATACGCAGTATTTT. Protein sequence: CSAVHPHTQYF.

The rearrangement uses TRBV11-3 and TRBJ1-1; no firm D call. The ends were cut back, 8 bases at V and 1 base at J, with 11 bases in the middle. CDR3 length equals 13 residues. Per the germline V gene, CDR1 is SGHNT and CDR2 is YENEEA. CDR3 in DNA: TGTGCCAGCTCGGGAATAACGAACACTGAAGCTTTCTTT. It specifies CASSGITNTEAFF.

The chain uses TRBV2 and TRBJ2-3; 9 bases are shared with TRBD1. The CDR3 extends over 18 amino acids. J lost 6 bases, V lost 1 base, and 14 bases had no gene match. The V gene's germline CDR1 is SNHLY and CDR2 FYNNEI. The CDR3: CASSEVVLVDRGWDTQYF. The CDR3 DNA is TGTGCCAGCAGTGAAGTGGTTCTCGTGGACAGGGGCTGGGATACGCAGTATTTT.

This clone was seen just once. This chain connects TRBV5-1 to TRBJ2-7; D ambiguous. Germline assignment: CDR1 SGHRS and CDR2 YFSETQ. The CDR3 is 12 amino acids. The V gene lost 2 bases and the J gene lost 2 bases, with 5 bases spanning the gap. The CDR3 DNA is TGCGCCAGCAGCTTAACTACCTACGAGCAGTACTTC. Protein product: CASSLTTYEQYF.

This clone showed up just a few times. V and J are TRBV20-1 and TRBJ2-3; D is ambiguous. This CDR3 has 11 residues. The germline V gene encodes CDR1 DFQATT and CDR2 SNEGSKA (reference sequence). The germline V and J ends were trimmed by 4 bases and 4 bases, with 6 bases remaining between them. CDR3 region: CSAIASDTQYF. Written as DNA, the CDR3 is TGCAGTGCTATCGCGTCAGATACGCAGTATTTT.

V usage is TRBV4-1 and J usage is TRBJ1-6; 7 positions match TRBD1. Germline V lookup: CDR1 MGHRA, CDR2 YSYEKL. This CDR3 is built from 15 residues. Germline trimming cut 4 bases from V and 5 bases from J; bases unmatched to any gene: 5. CDR3 loop: CASSPGTVNNSPLHF. The DNA of the CDR3 is TGCGCCAGCAGCCCCGGGACAGTCAATAATTCACCCCTCCACTTT.